Sequencing of this T cell receptor (beta chain) was carried out in a study of cytomegalovirus exposure and HLA in healthy donors. The PCR made use of 60 Vbeta and 13 Jbeta primers. Only in-frame clones appear in the TCRdb table, and some are missing; sequencing was by immunoSEQ multiplex PCR. This sample yields over 95,000 clones, of which around three quarters are seen a single time; approximately 2.6% belongs to the top ten. The V and J ends lost 5 bases and 2 bases respectively, with 16 bases between them. This CDR3 contains 14 residues. Germline CDR1 and CDR2: SQVTM and ANQGSEA. The source is a female donor in good health and CMV-seronegative. Source material: PBMCs. The chain carries TRBV29-1 and TRBJ2-7, with a possible D match to TRBD1 (6 bases). CDR3 bases: TGCAGCGTTCATGGCCCGGCAGGGGCCTACGAGCAGTACTTC. Translation gives CSVHGPAGAYEQYF.